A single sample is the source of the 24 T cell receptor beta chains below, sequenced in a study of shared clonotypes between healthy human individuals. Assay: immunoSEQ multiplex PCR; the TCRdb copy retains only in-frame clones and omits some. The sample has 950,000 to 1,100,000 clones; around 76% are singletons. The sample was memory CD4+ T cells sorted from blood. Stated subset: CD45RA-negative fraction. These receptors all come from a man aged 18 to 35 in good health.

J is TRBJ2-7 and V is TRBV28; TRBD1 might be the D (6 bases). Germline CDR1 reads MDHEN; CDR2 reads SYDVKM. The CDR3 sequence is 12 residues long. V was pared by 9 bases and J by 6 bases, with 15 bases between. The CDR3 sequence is CASWTAPLEQYF. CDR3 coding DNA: TGTGCCAGTTGGACAGCTCCTCTCGAGCAGTACTTC. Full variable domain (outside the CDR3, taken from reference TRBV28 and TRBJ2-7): DVKVTQSSRYLVKRTGEKVFLECVQDMDHENMFWYRQDPGLGLRLIYFSYDVKMKEKGDIPEGYSVSREKKERFSLILESASTNQTSMYLCASWTAPLEQYFGPGTRLTVT.

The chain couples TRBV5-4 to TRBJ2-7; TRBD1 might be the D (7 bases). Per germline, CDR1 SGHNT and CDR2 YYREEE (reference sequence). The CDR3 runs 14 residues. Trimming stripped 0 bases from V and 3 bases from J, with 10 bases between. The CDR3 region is CASSLGGTDYEQYF. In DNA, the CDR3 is TGTGCCAGCAGCTTGGGCGGGACAGACTACGAGCAGTACTTC. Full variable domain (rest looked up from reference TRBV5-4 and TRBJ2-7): ETGVTQSPTHLIKTRGQQVTLRCSSQSGHNTVSWYQQALGQGPQFIFQYYREEENGRGNFPPRFSGLQFPNYSSELNVNALELDDSALYLCASSLGGTDYEQYFGPGTRLTVT.

This chain's CDR3 is CSALRAYNEQFF. The CDR3 DNA is TGCAGCGCCCTCCGGGCCTACAATGAGCAGTTCTTC. The rearrangement joins TRBV29-1 to TRBJ2-1; D not certain. Germline V gene lookup returns CDR1 SQVTM and CDR2 ANQGSEA. V was shortened by 7 bases and J by 2 bases, with 9 bases between the two germline ends. The CDR3 covers 12 residues.

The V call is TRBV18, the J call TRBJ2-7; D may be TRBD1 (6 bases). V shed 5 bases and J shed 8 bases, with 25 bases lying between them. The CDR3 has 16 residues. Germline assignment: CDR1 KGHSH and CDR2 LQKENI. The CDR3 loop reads CASSKGHDPSYEKQYF. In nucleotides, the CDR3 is TGTGCCAGCTCAAAGGGACATGACCCGTCCTACGAAAAGCAGTACTTC.

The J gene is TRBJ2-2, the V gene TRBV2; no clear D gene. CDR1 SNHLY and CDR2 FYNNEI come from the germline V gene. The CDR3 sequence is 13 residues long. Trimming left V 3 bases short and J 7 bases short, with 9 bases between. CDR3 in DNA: TGTGCCAGCAGTGAGACCGTAAGCGGGGAGCTGTTTTTT. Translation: CASSETVSGELFF.

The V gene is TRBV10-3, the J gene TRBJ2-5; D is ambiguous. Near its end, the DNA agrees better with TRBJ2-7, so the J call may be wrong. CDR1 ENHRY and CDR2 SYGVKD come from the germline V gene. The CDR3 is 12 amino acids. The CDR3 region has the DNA TGTGCCATCAGTGAAAAGGTTTACGAGCAGTACTTC. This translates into CAISEKVYEQYF.

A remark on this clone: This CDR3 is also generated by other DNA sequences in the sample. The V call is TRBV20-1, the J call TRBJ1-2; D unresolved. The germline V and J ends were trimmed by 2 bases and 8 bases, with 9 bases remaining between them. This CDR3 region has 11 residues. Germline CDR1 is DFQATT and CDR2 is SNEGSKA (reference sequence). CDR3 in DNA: TGCAGTGCTAGATTGCTTGGAGGCTACACCTTC. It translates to CSARLLGGYTF.

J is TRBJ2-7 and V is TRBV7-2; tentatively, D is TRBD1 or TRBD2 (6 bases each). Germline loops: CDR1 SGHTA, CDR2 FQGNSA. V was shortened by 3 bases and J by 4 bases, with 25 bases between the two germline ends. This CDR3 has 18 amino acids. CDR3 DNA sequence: TGTGCCAGCAGCTTGGAGGAAGGAGGGGCAGGGGAAACGTACGAGCAGTACTTC. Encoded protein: CASSLEEGGAGETYEQYF.

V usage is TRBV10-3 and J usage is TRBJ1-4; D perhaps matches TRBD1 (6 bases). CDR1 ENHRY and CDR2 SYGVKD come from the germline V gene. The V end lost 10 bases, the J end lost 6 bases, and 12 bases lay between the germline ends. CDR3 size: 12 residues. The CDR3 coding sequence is TGTGCCACAAAGGGGGGGGATGAAAAACTGTTTTTT. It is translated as CATKGGDEKLFF.

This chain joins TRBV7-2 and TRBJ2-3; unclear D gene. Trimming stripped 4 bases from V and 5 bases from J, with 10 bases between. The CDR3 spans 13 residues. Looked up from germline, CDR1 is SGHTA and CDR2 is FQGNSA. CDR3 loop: CASSSNSGDTQYF. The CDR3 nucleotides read TGTGCCAGCAGCTCAAACTCTGGAGATACGCAGTATTTT.

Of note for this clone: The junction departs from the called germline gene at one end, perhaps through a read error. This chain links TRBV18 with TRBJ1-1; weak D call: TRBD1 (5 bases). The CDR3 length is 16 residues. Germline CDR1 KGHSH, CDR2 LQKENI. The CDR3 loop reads CAGSPPYSGTNTEAFF. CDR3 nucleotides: TGTGCCGGCTCACCGCCCTACTCCGGGACGAACACTGAAGCTTTCTTT.

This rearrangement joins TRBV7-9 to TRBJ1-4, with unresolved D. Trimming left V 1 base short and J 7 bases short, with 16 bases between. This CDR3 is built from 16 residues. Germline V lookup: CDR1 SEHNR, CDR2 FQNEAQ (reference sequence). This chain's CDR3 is CASSLVSGVLGEKLFF. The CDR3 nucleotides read TGTGCCAGCAGCTTAGTATCCGGGGTCTTGGGTGAAAAACTGTTTTTT.

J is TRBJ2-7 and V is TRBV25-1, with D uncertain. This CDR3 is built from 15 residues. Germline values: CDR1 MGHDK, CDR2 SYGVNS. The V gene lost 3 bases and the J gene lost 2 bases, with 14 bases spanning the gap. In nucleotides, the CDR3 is TGTGCCAGCAGTGACCACAGAGAAATCACCTACGAGCAGTACTTC. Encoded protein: CASSDHREITYEQYF.

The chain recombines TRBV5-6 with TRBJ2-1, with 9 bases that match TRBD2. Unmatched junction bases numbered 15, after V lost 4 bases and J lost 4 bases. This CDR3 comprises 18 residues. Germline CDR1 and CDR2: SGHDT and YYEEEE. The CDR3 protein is CASSPEGKGLARYNEQFF. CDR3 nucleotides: TGTGCCAGCAGCCCGGAAGGAAAGGGACTAGCTAGATACAATGAGCAGTTCTTC. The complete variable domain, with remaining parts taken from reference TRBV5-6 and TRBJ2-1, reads DAGVTQSPTHLIKTRGQQVTLRCSPKSGHDTVSWYQQALGQGPQFIFQYYEEEERQRGNFPDRFSGHQFPNYSSELNVNALLLGDSALYLCASSPEGKGLARYNEQFFGPGTRLTVL.

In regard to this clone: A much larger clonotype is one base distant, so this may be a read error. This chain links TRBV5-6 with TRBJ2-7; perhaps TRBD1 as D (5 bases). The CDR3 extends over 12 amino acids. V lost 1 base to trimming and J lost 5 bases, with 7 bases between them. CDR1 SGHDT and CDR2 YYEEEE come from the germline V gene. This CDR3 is CASSLKGDEQYF. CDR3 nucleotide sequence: TGTGCCAGCAGCTTGAAAGGGGACGAGCAGTACTTC.

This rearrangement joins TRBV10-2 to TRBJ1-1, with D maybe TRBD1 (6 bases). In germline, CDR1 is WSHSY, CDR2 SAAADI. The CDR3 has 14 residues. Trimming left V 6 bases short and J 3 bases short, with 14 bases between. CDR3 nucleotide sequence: TGCGCCAGCAGCGACCAGACAGGTCACACTGAAGCTTTCTTT. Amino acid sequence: CASSDQTGHTEAFF.

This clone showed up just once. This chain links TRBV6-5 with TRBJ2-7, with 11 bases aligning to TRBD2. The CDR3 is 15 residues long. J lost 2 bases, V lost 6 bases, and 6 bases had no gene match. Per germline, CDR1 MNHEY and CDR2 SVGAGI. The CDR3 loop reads CASRLIAGGTYEQYF. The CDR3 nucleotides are TGTGCCAGCAGACTAATAGCGGGAGGGACCTACGAGCAGTACTTC.

CDR3 in DNA: TGTGCCAGCAGCCGTAGGCAGATGACTCAAGAGACCCAGTACTTC. It encodes CASSRRQMTQETQYF. This chain uses TRBV2 with TRBJ2-5; D remains ambiguous. This CDR3 has 15 amino acids. Per the germline V gene, CDR1 is SNHLY and CDR2 is FYNNEI. The V end was cut by 6 bases, the J end by 2 bases, with 16 bases between.

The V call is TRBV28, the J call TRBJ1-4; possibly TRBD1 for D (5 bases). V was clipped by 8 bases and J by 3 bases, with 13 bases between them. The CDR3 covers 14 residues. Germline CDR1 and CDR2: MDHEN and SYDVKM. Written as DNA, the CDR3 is TGTGCCAGCCGCCCCTCGGGACCTAATGAAAAACTGTTTTTT. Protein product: CASRPSGPNEKLFF.

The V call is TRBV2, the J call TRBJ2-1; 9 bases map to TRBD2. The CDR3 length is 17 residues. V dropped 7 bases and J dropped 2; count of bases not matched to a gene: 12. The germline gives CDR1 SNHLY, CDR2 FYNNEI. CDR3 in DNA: TGTGCCAGCATCCACTCGGCTAGCGGGGAAGCCTACAATGAGCAGTTCTTC. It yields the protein CASIHSASGEAYNEQFF.

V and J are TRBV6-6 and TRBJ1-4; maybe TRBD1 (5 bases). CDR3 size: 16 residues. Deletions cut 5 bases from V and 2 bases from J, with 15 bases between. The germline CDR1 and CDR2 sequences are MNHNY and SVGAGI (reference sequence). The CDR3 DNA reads TGTGCCAGCAGTCGGACACAACGGGGGACTAATGAAAAACTGTTTTTT. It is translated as CASSRTQRGTNEKLFF.

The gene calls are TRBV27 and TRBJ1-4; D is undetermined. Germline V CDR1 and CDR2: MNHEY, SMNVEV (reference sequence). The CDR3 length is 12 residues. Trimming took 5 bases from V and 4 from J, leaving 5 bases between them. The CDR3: CASSRFNEKLFF. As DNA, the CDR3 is TGTGCCAGCAGTCGATTTAATGAAAAACTGTTTTTT.

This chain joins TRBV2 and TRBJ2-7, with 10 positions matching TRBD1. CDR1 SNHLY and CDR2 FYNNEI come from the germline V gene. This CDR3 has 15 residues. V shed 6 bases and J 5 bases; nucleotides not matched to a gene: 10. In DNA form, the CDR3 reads TGTGCCAGCAGCCTATTGCTGGGACAGGGGAACGAGCAGTACTTC. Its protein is CASSLLLGQGNEQYF.

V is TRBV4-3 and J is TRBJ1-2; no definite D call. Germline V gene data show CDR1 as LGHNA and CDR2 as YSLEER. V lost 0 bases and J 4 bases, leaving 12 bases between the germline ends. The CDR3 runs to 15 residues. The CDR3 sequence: CASSQEAHETYGYTF. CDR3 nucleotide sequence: TGCGCCAGCAGCCAAGAAGCTCACGAGACCTATGGCTACACCTTC.